The 11 T cell receptor beta chains below all came from one sample that was sequenced in a study of blood T cell repertoires in COVID-19. Assay: immunoSEQ multiplex PCR; the TCRdb copy retains only in-frame clones and omits some. Among roughly 160,000 clones, about 86% were seen once, and the ten largest hold about 8.2%. The sequenced material came from peripheral blood. These receptors all come from a man aged 55 to 70 with acute or convalescent COVID-19.

About this clone itself: This specimen includes other DNA sequences encoding the same CDR3. V usage is TRBV12-3 or TRBV12-4 and J usage is TRBJ1-1; 7 nucleotides align to TRBD1. The CDR3 extends over 13 amino acids. V shed 6 bases, J shed 1 base, and the junction held 2 bases outside the gene matches. The CDR3 region has the DNA TGTGCCAGCAGCTGGGACAGGAACACTGAAGCTTTCTTT. It specifies CASSWDRNTEAFF.

The J gene is TRBJ1-1, the V gene TRBV2; TRBD1 is a possible D gene (6 bases). This CDR3 is 14 amino acids long. Germline V gene data show CDR1 as SNHLY and CDR2 as FYNNEI. The ends were cut back, 11 bases at V and 3 bases at J, with 19 bases in the middle. CDR3 sequence reads: CAGLREQGHTEAFF. For the CDR3, the DNA is TGTGCCGGGCTACGCGAGCAGGGGCACACTGAAGCTTTCTTT.

The chain combines TRBV5-1 with TRBJ2-7; TRBD2 aligns across 8 bases. The CDR3 loop spans 17 amino acids. After removal of 0 bases from V and 2 bases from J, the junction contained 10 bases not matched to a gene. CDR1 is SGHRS, CDR2 YFSETQ, per germline. Here the CDR3 reads CASSLGPRGGLTYEQYF. In DNA form, the CDR3 reads TGCGCCAGCAGCTTGGGACCTCGGGGGGGGCTTACCTACGAGCAGTACTTC.

This clone was detected once. This chain uses TRBV28 with TRBJ2-3; 8 bases are shared with TRBD2. The CDR3 contains 16 residues. Germline V gene lookup returns CDR1 MDHEN and CDR2 SYDVKM. With V trimmed by 7 bases and J by 1 base, 10 bases remained unmatched. The CDR3 DNA sequence: TGTGCCAGCATCCTCGCGGGGGGTGCGGGCACAGATACGCAGTATTTT. It specifies CASILAGGAGTDTQYF.

This chain connects TRBV19 to TRBJ1-5; a possible D gene is TRBD1 (5 bases). The germline CDR1 and CDR2 sequences are LNHDA and SQIVND (reference sequence). The CDR3 is 14 amino acids. Trimming pared 5 bases from V and 4 bases from J, leaving 12 bases between. In DNA, the CDR3 is TGTGCCAGTAGTCAGGTGGGGGGGAATCAGCCCCAGCATTTT. Amino acid sequence: CASSQVGGNQPQHF.

The chain couples TRBV5-1 to TRBJ2-7; 8 nucleotides match TRBD1. Losses at the gene ends were 7 bases for V and 2 bases for J; bases not matched to a gene: 5. CDR3 length equals 13 residues. In germline, CDR1 is SGHRS, CDR2 YFSETQ. The CDR3 coding sequence is TGCGCCAGCGGACAGGGAGAACCCTACGAGCAGTACTTC. It is translated as CASGQGEPYEQYF.

The rearrangement joins TRBV5-1 to TRBJ2-7; 7 bases line up with TRBD1. Unmatched junction bases numbered 6, after V lost 0 bases and J lost 6 bases. Germline V gene lookup returns CDR1 SGHRS and CDR2 YFSETQ. CDR3 length: 14 residues. The CDR3 DNA is TGCGCCAGCAGCTTGGCTGCCAGGGGGTCCGAGCAGTACTTC. Protein sequence: CASSLAARGSEQYF.

The gene calls are TRBV4-1 and TRBJ1-1; D is undetermined. CDR1 is MGHRA and CDR2 is YSYEKL in the germline V gene. V gave up 1 base and J gave up 0 bases, with 6 bases separating them. The CDR3 sequence is 14 residues long. CDR3 protein: CASSQGPLNTEAFF. The CDR3 DNA follows: TGCGCCAGCAGCCAAGGGCCCCTGAACACTGAAGCTTTCTTT.

V usage is TRBV28 and J usage is TRBJ1-1; the match to TRBD1 covers 7 bases. The CDR3 consists of 15 residues. Losses at the gene ends were 10 bases for V and 4 bases for J; bases not matched to a gene: 15. Germline V gene data show CDR1 as MDHEN and CDR2 as SYDVKM. As DNA, the CDR3 is TGTGCCACCTTATTTTCGACAGGGAGTAGCACTGAAGCTTTCTTT. Translation gives CATLFSTGSSTEAFF.

V usage is TRBV29-1 and J usage is TRBJ1-1; D possibly corresponds to TRBD1 (6 bases). The CDR3 consists of 12 residues. Trimming pared 5 bases from V and 4 bases from J, leaving 11 bases between. The germline CDR1 and CDR2 sequences are SQVTM and ANQGSEA. The CDR3 region has the DNA TGCAGCGTTCCGAGGGGGGGCACTGAAGCTTTCTTT. This sequence encodes CSVPRGGTEAFF.

The gene calls are TRBV7-9 and TRBJ2-2; weak D call: TRBD1 (5 bases). Trimming removed 7 bases from V and 2 bases from J, with 11 bases in between. Germline V gives CDR1 SEHNR, CDR2 FQNEAQ (reference sequence). The CDR3 is 14 amino acids. Written as DNA, the CDR3 is TGTGCCAGCATGCAAGGGGATAACACCGGGGAGCTGTTTTTT. Residues: CASMQGDNTGELFF.